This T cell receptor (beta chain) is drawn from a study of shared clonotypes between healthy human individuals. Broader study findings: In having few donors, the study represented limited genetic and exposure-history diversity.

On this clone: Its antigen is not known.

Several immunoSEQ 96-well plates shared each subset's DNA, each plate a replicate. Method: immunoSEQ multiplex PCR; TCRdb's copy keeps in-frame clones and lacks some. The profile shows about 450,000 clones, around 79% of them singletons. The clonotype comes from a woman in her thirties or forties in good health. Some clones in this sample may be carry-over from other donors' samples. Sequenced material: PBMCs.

CDR3 coding DNA: TGTGCCAGCAGCCGCCCGTATCTTACAGGGGGCACTGAAGCTTTCTTT. Residues: CASSRPYLTGGTEAFF. This rearrangement joins TRBV6-6 to TRBJ1-1; 8 bases match TRBD1. In germline, CDR1 is MNHNY, CDR2 SVGAGI (reference sequence). J gave up 4 bases and V 6 bases, and 13 bases lay outside the gene matches. The CDR3 runs 16 residues.